The 14 T cell receptor beta chains listed next were all sequenced from one sample in a study of memory CD4+ T cells and cytomegalovirus serostatus. The method was immunoSEQ multiplex PCR; TCRdb's version includes in-frame clones alone and lacks a portion of them. The profile shows 46,000 or so clones, over 70% of them singletons. The sort gate was single viable CD3+CD4+CD8-CD45RO+ cells for memory CD4+ T cells. Sequencing was carried out using memory CD4+ T cells from blood. These receptor sequences come from an adult in good health and CMV-seronegative.

The rearrangement uses TRBV7-8 and TRBJ2-3, with 7 bases fitting TRBD2. The CDR3 is 18 amino acids. Germline-derived CDR1 and CDR2 are SGHVS and FQNEAQ. The ends lost 2 bases at V and 2 bases at J; junction bases unmatched: 13. CDR3 in DNA: TGTGCCAGCAGCTTAATCGGTCGCAAAGCGGGACTCACAGATACGCAGTATTTT. Translation: CASSLIGRKAGLTDTQYF.

This clone appeared a few times. The J gene is TRBJ1-6, the V gene TRBV2, with a weak D call TRBD1 (5 bases). Germline CDR1 is SNHLY and CDR2 is FYNNEI. This CDR3 has 15 amino acids. V lost 3 bases and J lost 4, with 10 bases in between. CDR3 sequence reads: CASSDRAGYNSPLHF. CDR3 DNA: TGTGCCAGCAGTGACCGCGCAGGGTATAATTCACCCCTCCACTTT. The full variable domain, with the rest looked up from reference TRBV2 and TRBJ1-6, is EPEVTQTPSHQVTQMGQEVILRCVPISNHLYFYWYRQILGQKVEFLVSFYNNEISEKSEIFDDQFSVERPDGSNFTLKIRSTKLEDSAMYFCASSDRAGYNSPLHFGNGTRLTVT.

As to this clone: Within the sample, other DNA sequences also encode this same CDR3. This chain connects TRBV7-2 to TRBJ1-5; D call uncertain. V dropped 3 bases and J dropped 4 bases, with 7 bases sitting between them. CDR1 is SGHTA and CDR2 is FQGNSA in the germline V gene. This CDR3 has 13 residues. The DNA for the CDR3 is TGTGCCAGCAGCTTGATAGATAATCAGCCCCAGCATTTT. It yields the protein CASSLIDNQPQHF.

The J gene is TRBJ2-3, the V gene TRBV5-1, with D perhaps TRBD2 (6 bases). Per germline, CDR1 SGHRS and CDR2 YFSETQ. The CDR3 is 17 residues long. V lost 4 bases and J lost 2, with 20 bases in between. CDR3 nucleotide sequence: TGCGCCAGCAGCCGATCCGGTCCGGGGGACCACACAGATACGCAGTATTTT. This gives the protein CASSRSGPGDHTDTQYF.

This chain uses TRBV7-8 with TRBJ1-2, with TRBD1 identical over 7 bases. The germline V gene encodes CDR1 SGHVS and CDR2 FQNEAQ. V dropped 5 bases and J dropped 4; count of bases not matched to a gene: 7. The CDR3 covers 14 residues. The CDR3: CASSNRDSTYGYTF. The CDR3 DNA reads as TGTGCCAGCAGCAACCGGGACAGCACCTATGGCTACACCTTC. Based on the CDR3 plus reference TRBV7-8 and TRBJ1-2, the full variable domain is GAGVSQSPRYKVAKRGQDVALRCDPISGHVSLFWYQQALGQGPEFLTYFQNEAQLDKSGLPSDRFFAERPEGSVSTLKIQRTQQEDSAVYLCASSNRDSTYGYTFGSGTRLTVV.

This chain connects TRBV6-1 to TRBJ1-2; no clear D. The CDR3 covers 11 residues. Per the germline V gene, CDR1 is MNHNS and CDR2 is SASEGT. Trimming left V 3 bases short and J 2 bases short, with 1 base between. CDR3 sequence: CASSDNYGYTF. The DNA of the CDR3 is TGTGCCAGCAGTGACAACTATGGCTACACCTTC.

This clone occurred once. This chain uses TRBV4-1 with TRBJ2-2; D is perhaps TRBD2 (6 bases). Per germline, CDR1 MGHRA and CDR2 YSYEKL. V was shortened by 0 bases and J by 2 bases, with 16 bases between the two germline ends. The CDR3 runs 18 residues. CDR3 loop: CASSQEWGGTTNTGELFF. CDR3 nucleotides: TGCGCCAGCAGCCAAGAGTGGGGCGGGACGACCAACACCGGGGAGCTGTTTTTT.

CDR3 protein: CASSDRDTDYEQYF. The CDR3 nucleotides are TGTGCCAGCAGTGACCGGGACACGGACTACGAGCAGTACTTC. V is TRBV2 and J is TRBJ2-7; weak D call: TRBD1 (6 bases). V gave up 3 bases and J gave up 3 bases, with 12 bases separating them. The CDR3 contains 14 residues. Looked up from germline, CDR1 is SNHLY and CDR2 is FYNNEI.

The chain joins TRBV28 to TRBJ1-5; weak D call: TRBD1 (6 bases). The CDR3 sequence is 14 residues long. The V and J ends lost 8 bases and 2 bases respectively, with 13 bases between them. Germline V lookup: CDR1 MDHEN, CDR2 SYDVKM. The CDR3 reads CASGIQGGNQPQHF. The CDR3 bases are TGTGCCAGCGGAATACAGGGCGGCAATCAGCCCCAGCATTTT.

The gene calls are TRBV27 and TRBJ2-6, with D possibly being TRBD1 (6 bases). Germline V gene sequence: CDR1 MNHEY, CDR2 SMNVEV (reference sequence). Trimming took off 6 bases at V and 1 base at J, with 19 bases between the two ends. This CDR3 is built from 18 residues. The CDR3 DNA is TGTGCCAGCAGGCCGACAGGCCATGCCCAATCTGGGGCCAACGTCCTGACTTTC. It yields the protein CASRPTGHAQSGANVLTF.

V usage is TRBV9 and J usage is TRBJ2-3; D not resolved. Looked up from germline, CDR1 is SGDLS and CDR2 is YYNGEE. The CDR3 has 13 residues. V was shortened by 3 bases and J by 8 bases, with 13 bases between the two germline ends. The CDR3 DNA reads as TGTGCCAGCAGCGCCCATGAGAGTGGTACGCAGTATTTT. It is translated as CASSAHESGTQYF.

The rearrangement uses TRBV7-2 and TRBJ2-7; 8 nucleotides match TRBD2. Germline values: CDR1 SGHTA, CDR2 FQGNSA. The ends lost 1 base at V and 6 bases at J; junction bases unmatched: 8. This CDR3 contains 15 residues. DNA for the CDR3: TGTGCCAGCAGCTTAGTACCTCTAGCGGGTGCCGAGCAGTACTTC. Its protein product is CASSLVPLAGAEQYF.

The chain is built from TRBV7-6 and TRBJ2-3; D call uncertain. Deletions cut 6 bases from V and 4 bases from J, with 11 bases between. The CDR3 has 13 amino acids. CDR1 is SGHVS and CDR2 is FNYEAQ in the germline V gene. The CDR3, as DNA: TGTGCCAGCAGTGACGCACGGGCAGATACGCAGTATTTT. It yields the protein CASSDARADTQYF. The whole variable domain, remainder taken from reference TRBV7-6 and TRBJ2-3, is GAGVSQSPRYKVTKRGQDVALRCDPISGHVSLYWYRQALGQGPEFLTYFNYEAQQDKSGLPNDRFSAERPEGSISTLTIQRTEQRDSAMYRCASSDARADTQYFGPGTRLTVL.

The chain employs TRBV5-1 and TRBJ1-3, with TRBD1 as a possible D gene (6 bases). The CDR3 runs 16 residues. In germline, CDR1 is SGHRS, CDR2 YFSETQ. Trimming cost V 3 bases and J 0 bases, with 13 bases left between them. CDR3: CASSSTGQDSGNTIYF. The CDR3 DNA reads as TGCGCCAGCAGCTCCACGGGACAAGACTCTGGAAACACCATATATTTT.